Following are 16 T cell receptor beta chains from one sample sequenced in a study of long-term antiretroviral therapy in people with HIV. Version v3.0 of the immunoSEQ assay ran at survey level. Method: immunoSEQ multiplex PCR; TCRdb's copy keeps in-frame clones and lacks some. The sample yields about 18,000 clones, 79% seen once. The source material was unsorted PBMCs, sampled at the start of antiretroviral therapy, before treatment. The receptors stem from a man between 18 and 29 years old with HIV.

The V gene is TRBV5-6, the J gene TRBJ2-5, with 7 bases that match TRBD1. The germline V gene has CDR1 SGHDT and CDR2 YYEEEE. V lost 2 bases and J lost 4; bases outside the gene matches: 5. The CDR3 is 14 residues long. The CDR3 reads CASSFKTGPETQYF. DNA of the CDR3: TGTGCCAGCAGCTTTAAGACAGGGCCAGAGACCCAGTACTTC.

The chain uses TRBV11-1 and TRBJ2-5; 14 positions agree with TRBD2. J lost 2 bases, V lost 3 bases, and 11 bases had no gene match. The CDR3 runs 19 residues. CDR1 and CDR2 from the germline V gene are SGHAT and FQDESV (reference sequence). In DNA form, the CDR3 reads TGTGCCAGCAGCTTCGGGACTAGCGGGAGCATGTGGGGGCAAGAGACCCAGTACTTC. This translates into CASSFGTSGSMWGQETQYF.

The J gene is TRBJ2-1, the V gene TRBV5-1, with D perhaps TRBD2 (5 bases). CDR1 and CDR2 (germline): SGHRS, YFSETQ. CDR3 length: 14 amino acids. V gave up 3 bases and J gave up 8 bases, with 15 bases separating them. CDR3 loop: CASSSGSAPDEQFF. In DNA, the CDR3 is TGCGCCAGCAGCTCGGGGAGCGCCCCGGATGAGCAGTTCTTC.

The J gene is TRBJ2-1, the V gene TRBV5-4; 7 bases line up with TRBD1. The CDR3 spans 16 residues. V lost 4 bases, J lost 8 bases, and 15 bases stayed unmatched. Per germline, CDR1 SGHNT and CDR2 YYREEE (reference sequence). CDR3 sequence: CASSPDQTGPSDEQFF. The CDR3, as DNA: TGTGCCAGCAGCCCAGACCAGACAGGGCCCTCGGATGAGCAGTTCTTC.

V usage is TRBV28 and J usage is TRBJ2-5; D is possibly TRBD2 (6 bases). The CDR3 has 13 residues. The V gene's germline CDR1 is MDHEN and CDR2 SYDVKM. Trimming took off 7 bases at V and 2 bases at J, with 11 bases between the two ends. In nucleotides, the CDR3 is TGTGCCAGCACCTCGGGACTTCAAGAGACCCAGTACTTC. This encodes CASTSGLQETQYF.

V gene TRBV4-1 combines with J gene TRBJ1-2, with a tentative D call TRBD1 (5 bases). The CDR3 contains 14 residues. Germline CDR1 MGHRA, CDR2 YSYEKL. Trimming removed 3 bases from V and 0 bases from J, with 8 bases in between. CDR3 region: CASSHGASNYGYTF. The CDR3 DNA sequence: TGCGCCAGCAGCCACGGGGCATCTAACTATGGCTACACCTTC.

J is TRBJ2-7 and V is TRBV15; D uncertain. V lost 3 bases, J lost 5 bases, and 17 bases lay in between. The length of the CDR3 is 15 residues. CDR1 is LNHNV and CDR2 is YYDKDF in the germline V gene (reference sequence). This CDR3 is CATSSPLETSDEQYF. CDR3 nucleotide sequence: TGTGCCACCAGCAGTCCCTTAGAGACTTCCGACGAGCAGTACTTC.

The CDR3 nucleotides are TGTGCTAGTGGTTTGGTACTAAGGGGGAGGTACGAGCAGTACTTC. Protein sequence: CASGLVLRGRYEQYF. This chain links TRBV12-5 with TRBJ2-7; perhaps D is TRBD1 or TRBD2 (6 bases each). The length of the CDR3 is 15 residues. Per the germline V gene, CDR1 is LGHNT and CDR2 is FRNRAP. The V and J ends lost 0 bases and 4 bases respectively, with 13 bases between them.

The gene calls are TRBV7-9 and TRBJ1-4; no clear D gene. CDR1 and CDR2 (germline): SEHNR, FQNEAQ (reference sequence). This CDR3 has 14 residues. Trimming shortened V by 1 base and J by 8 bases, and 11 bases separated the two germline ends. CDR3 nucleotide sequence: TGTGCCAGCAGCTTAGGGTTGGGAGGAGAAAAACTGTTTTTT. Its protein is CASSLGLGGEKLFF.

This clone was recorded only once. This chain connects TRBV18 to TRBJ2-7; tentatively, D is TRBD1 (6 bases). This CDR3 region has 14 residues. V was cut by 2 bases and J by 3 bases, with 11 bases left in between. Germline lookup yields CDR1 KGHSH and CDR2 LQKENI. CDR3 loop: CASSPETGRYEQYF. For the CDR3, the DNA is TGTGCCAGCTCACCAGAGACAGGCCGCTACGAGCAGTACTTC.

This chain uses TRBV5-4 with TRBJ2-7; D not resolved. This CDR3 has 16 residues. Germline CDR1 SGHNT, CDR2 YYREEE (reference sequence). The V and J ends lost 0 bases and 6 bases respectively, with 19 bases between them. CDR3 DNA sequence: TGTGCCAGCAGCTTGGGGTCAGCCTCTCCCTCGGGCGAGCAGTACTTC. It codes for CASSLGSASPSGEQYF. Combining the CDR3 with reference TRBV5-4 and TRBJ2-7 gives the whole variable domain ETGVTQSPTHLIKTRGQQVTLRCSSQSGHNTVSWYQQALGQGPQFIFQYYREEENGRGNFPPRFSGLQFPNYSSELNVNALELDDSALYLCASSLGSASPSGEQYFGPGTRLTVT.

V is TRBV11-2 and J is TRBJ2-7; D is possibly TRBD2 (6 bases). Germline V gives CDR1 SGHAT, CDR2 FQNNGV. Trimming removed 1 base at V and 4 bases at J, with 11 bases between. This CDR3 is 14 amino acids long. CDR3: CASSLGLGTYEQYF. The CDR3 DNA is TGTGCCAGCAGCTTAGGACTAGGGACTTACGAGCAGTACTTC.

The genes are TRBV9 and TRBJ1-2; possible D gene TRBD1, 6 bases. There are 13 residues in the CDR3. V was shortened by 1 base and J by 6 bases, with 10 bases between the two germline ends. Germline CDR1 reads SGDLS; CDR2 reads YYNGEE. The CDR3 sequence: CASSVRGGDGYTF. CDR3 bases: TGTGCCAGCAGCGTAAGGGGGGGAGATGGCTACACCTTC.

This clone was observed a single time. V and J are TRBV2 and TRBJ2-3; D may match TRBD1 or TRBD2 (5 bases each). The V gene lost 2 bases and the J gene lost 4 bases, with 19 bases spanning the gap. The CDR3 has 17 amino acids. The germline V gene encodes CDR1 SNHLY and CDR2 FYNNEI. CDR3 sequence: CASSEYYGRGSPDTQYF. The CDR3 nucleotides are TGTGCCAGCAGTGAATATTATGGCCGGGGCAGCCCAGATACGCAGTATTTT.

This chain connects TRBV27 to TRBJ2-3; 10 bases match TRBD1. The CDR3 spans 17 residues. Trimming removed 6 bases from V and 0 bases from J; junction bases left unmatched: 9. Germline V gene lookup returns CDR1 MNHEY and CDR2 SMNVEV (reference sequence). The CDR3 loop is CASRPAPGQGSTDTQYF. CDR3 coding DNA: TGTGCCAGCAGACCAGCCCCGGGACAGGGGAGCACAGATACGCAGTATTTT.

This chain links TRBV2 with TRBJ2-7, with TRBD1 matching over 8 bases. In germline, CDR1 is SNHLY, CDR2 FYNNEI. The CDR3 covers 19 residues. The junction had 18 bases not matched to a gene; V was cut back by 5 bases and J by 0 bases. The CDR3 reads CASSRPRDRFPQSSYEQYF. As DNA, the CDR3 is TGTGCCAGCAGTAGACCCCGGGACAGGTTCCCCCAGAGCTCCTACGAGCAGTACTTC.